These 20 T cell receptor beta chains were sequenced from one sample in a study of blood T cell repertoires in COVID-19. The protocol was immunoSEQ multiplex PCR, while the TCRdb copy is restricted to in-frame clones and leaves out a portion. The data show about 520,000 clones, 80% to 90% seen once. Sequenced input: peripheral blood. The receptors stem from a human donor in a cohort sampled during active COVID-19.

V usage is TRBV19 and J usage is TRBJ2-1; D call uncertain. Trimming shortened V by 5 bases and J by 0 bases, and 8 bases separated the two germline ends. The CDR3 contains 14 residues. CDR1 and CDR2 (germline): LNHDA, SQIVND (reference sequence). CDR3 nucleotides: TGTGCCAGTAGTTACGTAGACTCCTACAATGAGCAGTTCTTC. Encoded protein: CASSYVDSYNEQFF. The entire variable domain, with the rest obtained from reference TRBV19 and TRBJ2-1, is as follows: DGGITQSPKYLFRKEGQNVTLSCEQNLNHDAMYWYRQDPGQGLRLIYYSQIVNDFQKGDIAEGYSVSREKKESFPLTVTSAQKNPTAFYLCASSYVDSYNEQFFGPGTRLTVL.

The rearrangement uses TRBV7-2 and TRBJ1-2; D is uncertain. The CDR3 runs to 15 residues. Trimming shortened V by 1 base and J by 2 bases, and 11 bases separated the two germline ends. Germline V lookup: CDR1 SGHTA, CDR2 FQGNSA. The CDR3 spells CASSLGHPQNYGYTF. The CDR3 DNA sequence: TGTGCCAGCAGCTTAGGGCACCCTCAGAACTATGGCTACACCTTC.

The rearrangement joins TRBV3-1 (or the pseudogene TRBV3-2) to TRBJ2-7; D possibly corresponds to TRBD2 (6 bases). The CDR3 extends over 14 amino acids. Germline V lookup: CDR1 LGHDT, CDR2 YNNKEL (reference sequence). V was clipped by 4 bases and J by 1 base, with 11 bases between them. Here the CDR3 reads CASSLMAGSYEQYF. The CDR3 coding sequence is TGTGCCAGCAGCCTTATGGCGGGATCCTACGAGCAGTACTTC.

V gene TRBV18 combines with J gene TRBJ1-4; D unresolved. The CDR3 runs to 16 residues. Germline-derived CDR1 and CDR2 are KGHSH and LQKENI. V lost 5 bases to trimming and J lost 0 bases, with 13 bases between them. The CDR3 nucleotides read TGTGCCAGCTCAACCATTAGAGCCTCAACTAATGAAAAACTGTTTTTT. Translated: CASSTIRASTNEKLFF.

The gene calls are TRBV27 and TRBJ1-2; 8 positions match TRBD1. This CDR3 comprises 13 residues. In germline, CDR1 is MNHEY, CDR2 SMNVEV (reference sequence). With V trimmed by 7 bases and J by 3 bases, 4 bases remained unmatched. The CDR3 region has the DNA TGTGCCAGCAAGGACAGGGTAGACTATGGCTACACCTTC. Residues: CASKDRVDYGYTF.

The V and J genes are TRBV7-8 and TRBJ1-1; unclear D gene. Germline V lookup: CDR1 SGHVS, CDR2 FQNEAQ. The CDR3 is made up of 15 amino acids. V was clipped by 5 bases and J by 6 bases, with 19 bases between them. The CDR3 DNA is TGTGCCAGCAGCGCGGGTAGGGAGGAGGTCGCTGAAGCTTTCTTT. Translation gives CASSAGREEVAEAFF.

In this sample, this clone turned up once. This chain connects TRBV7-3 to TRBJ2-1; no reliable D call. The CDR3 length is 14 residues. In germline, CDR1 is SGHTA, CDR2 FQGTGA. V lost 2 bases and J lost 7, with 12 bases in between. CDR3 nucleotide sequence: TGTGCCAGCAGCTTAGAGCACCGAAGTAATGAGCAGTTCTTC. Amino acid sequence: CASSLEHRSNEQFF.

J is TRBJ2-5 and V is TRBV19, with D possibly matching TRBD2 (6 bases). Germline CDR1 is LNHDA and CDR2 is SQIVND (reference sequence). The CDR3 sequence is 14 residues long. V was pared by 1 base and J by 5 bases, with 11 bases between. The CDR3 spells CASSIGGAGETQYF. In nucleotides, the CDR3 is TGTGCCAGTAGTATAGGAGGCGCGGGGGAGACCCAGTACTTC.

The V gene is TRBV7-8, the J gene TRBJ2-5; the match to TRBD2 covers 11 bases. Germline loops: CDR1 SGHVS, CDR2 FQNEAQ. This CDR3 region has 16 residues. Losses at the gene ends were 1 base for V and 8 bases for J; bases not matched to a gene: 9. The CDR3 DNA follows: TGTGCCAGCAGCTTAGTCGGGACTAGCGGCGCGGATACCCAGTACTTC. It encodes CASSLVGTSGADTQYF.

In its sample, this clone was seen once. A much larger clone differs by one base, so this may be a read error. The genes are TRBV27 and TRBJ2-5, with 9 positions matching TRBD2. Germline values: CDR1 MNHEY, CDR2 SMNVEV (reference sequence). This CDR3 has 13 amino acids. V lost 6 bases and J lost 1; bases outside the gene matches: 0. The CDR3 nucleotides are TGTGCCAGCAGGACTAGCGGCCAAGAGACCCAGTACTTC. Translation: CASRTSGQETQYF.

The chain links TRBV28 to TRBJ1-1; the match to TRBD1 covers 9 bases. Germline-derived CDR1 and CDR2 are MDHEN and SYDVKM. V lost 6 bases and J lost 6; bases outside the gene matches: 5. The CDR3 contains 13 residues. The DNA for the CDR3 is TGTGCCAGCAGCCCCGACAGGGGGTCTGAAGCTTTCTTT. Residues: CASSPDRGSEAFF.

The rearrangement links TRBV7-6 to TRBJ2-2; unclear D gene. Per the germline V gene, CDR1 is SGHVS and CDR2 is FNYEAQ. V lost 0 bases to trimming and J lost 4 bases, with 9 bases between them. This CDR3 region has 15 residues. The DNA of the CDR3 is TGTGCCAGCAGCTTAGCACACAGTTTCACCGGGGAGCTGTTTTTT. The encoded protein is CASSLAHSFTGELFF. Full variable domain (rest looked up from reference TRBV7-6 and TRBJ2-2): GAGVSQSPRYKVTKRGQDVALRCDPISGHVSLYWYRQALGQGPEFLTYFNYEAQQDKSGLPNDRFSAERPEGSISTLTIQRTEQRDSAMYRCASSLAHSFTGELFFGEGSRLTVL.

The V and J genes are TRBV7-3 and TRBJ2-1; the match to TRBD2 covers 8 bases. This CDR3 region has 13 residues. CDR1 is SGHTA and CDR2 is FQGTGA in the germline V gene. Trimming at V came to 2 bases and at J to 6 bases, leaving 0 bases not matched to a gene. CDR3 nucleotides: TGTGCCAGCAGCTTAGGGACTAGCAATGAGCAGTTCTTC. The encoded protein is CASSLGTSNEQFF. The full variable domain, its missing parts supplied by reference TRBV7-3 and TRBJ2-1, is GAGVSQTPSNKVTEKGKYVELRCDPISGHTALYWYRQSLGQGPEFLIYFQGTGAADDSGLPNDRFFAVRPEGSVSTLKIQRTERGDSAVYLCASSLGTSNEQFFGPGTRLTVL.

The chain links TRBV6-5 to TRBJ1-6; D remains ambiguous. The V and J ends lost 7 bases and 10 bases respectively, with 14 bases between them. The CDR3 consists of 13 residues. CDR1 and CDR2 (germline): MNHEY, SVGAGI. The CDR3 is CASKTLGGSPLHF. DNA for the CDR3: TGTGCCAGCAAGACGTTAGGAGGGTCACCCCTCCACTTT.

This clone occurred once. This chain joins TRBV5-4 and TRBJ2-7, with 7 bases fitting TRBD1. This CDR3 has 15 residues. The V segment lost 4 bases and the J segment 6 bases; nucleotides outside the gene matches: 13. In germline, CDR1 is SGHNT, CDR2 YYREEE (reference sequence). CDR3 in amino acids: CASSPYRGPNAEQYF. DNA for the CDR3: TGTGCCAGCAGCCCATACAGGGGCCCGAACGCCGAGCAGTACTTC.

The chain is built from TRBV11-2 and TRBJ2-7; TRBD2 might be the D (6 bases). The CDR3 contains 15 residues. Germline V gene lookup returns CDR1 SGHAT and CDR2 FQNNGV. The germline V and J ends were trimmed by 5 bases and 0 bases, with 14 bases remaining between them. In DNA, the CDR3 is TGTGCCAGCAGCATTACGGAGGGGACCTCCTACGAGCAGTACTTC. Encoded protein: CASSITEGTSYEQYF.

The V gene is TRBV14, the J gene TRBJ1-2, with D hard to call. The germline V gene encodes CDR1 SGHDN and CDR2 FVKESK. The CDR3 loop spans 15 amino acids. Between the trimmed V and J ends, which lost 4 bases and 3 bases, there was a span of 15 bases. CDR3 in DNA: TGTGCCAGCAGCCCAAAAGCACAGTTGGACTATGGCTACACCTTC. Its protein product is CASSPKAQLDYGYTF.

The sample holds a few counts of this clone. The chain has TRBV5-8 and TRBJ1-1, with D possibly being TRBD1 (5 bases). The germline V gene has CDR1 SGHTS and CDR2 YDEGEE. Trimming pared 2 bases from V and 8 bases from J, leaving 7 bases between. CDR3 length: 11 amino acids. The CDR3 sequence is CASSLYREAFF. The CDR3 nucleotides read TGTGCCAGCAGCTTATACAGGGAAGCTTTCTTT. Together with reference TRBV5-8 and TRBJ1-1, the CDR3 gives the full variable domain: EAGVTQSPTHLIKTRGQQATLRCSPISGHTSVYWYQQALGLGLQFLLWYDEGEERNRGNFPPRFSGRQFPNYSSELNVNALELEDSALYLCASSLYREAFFGQGTRLTVV.

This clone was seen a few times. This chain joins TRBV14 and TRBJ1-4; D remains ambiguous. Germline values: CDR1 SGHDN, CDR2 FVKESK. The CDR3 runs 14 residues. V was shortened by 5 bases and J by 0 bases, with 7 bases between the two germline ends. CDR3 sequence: CASSSRPTNEKLFF. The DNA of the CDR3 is TGTGCCAGCAGCTCTCGTCCAACTAATGAAAAACTGTTTTTT.

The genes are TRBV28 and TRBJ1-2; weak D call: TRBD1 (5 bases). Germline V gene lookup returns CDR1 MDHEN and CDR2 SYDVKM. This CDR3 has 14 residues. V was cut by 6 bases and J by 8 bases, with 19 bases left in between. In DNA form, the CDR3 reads TGTGCCAGCAGCCTAGGCCGTTGGGGGGACGGCTACACCTTC. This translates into CASSLGRWGDGYTF.